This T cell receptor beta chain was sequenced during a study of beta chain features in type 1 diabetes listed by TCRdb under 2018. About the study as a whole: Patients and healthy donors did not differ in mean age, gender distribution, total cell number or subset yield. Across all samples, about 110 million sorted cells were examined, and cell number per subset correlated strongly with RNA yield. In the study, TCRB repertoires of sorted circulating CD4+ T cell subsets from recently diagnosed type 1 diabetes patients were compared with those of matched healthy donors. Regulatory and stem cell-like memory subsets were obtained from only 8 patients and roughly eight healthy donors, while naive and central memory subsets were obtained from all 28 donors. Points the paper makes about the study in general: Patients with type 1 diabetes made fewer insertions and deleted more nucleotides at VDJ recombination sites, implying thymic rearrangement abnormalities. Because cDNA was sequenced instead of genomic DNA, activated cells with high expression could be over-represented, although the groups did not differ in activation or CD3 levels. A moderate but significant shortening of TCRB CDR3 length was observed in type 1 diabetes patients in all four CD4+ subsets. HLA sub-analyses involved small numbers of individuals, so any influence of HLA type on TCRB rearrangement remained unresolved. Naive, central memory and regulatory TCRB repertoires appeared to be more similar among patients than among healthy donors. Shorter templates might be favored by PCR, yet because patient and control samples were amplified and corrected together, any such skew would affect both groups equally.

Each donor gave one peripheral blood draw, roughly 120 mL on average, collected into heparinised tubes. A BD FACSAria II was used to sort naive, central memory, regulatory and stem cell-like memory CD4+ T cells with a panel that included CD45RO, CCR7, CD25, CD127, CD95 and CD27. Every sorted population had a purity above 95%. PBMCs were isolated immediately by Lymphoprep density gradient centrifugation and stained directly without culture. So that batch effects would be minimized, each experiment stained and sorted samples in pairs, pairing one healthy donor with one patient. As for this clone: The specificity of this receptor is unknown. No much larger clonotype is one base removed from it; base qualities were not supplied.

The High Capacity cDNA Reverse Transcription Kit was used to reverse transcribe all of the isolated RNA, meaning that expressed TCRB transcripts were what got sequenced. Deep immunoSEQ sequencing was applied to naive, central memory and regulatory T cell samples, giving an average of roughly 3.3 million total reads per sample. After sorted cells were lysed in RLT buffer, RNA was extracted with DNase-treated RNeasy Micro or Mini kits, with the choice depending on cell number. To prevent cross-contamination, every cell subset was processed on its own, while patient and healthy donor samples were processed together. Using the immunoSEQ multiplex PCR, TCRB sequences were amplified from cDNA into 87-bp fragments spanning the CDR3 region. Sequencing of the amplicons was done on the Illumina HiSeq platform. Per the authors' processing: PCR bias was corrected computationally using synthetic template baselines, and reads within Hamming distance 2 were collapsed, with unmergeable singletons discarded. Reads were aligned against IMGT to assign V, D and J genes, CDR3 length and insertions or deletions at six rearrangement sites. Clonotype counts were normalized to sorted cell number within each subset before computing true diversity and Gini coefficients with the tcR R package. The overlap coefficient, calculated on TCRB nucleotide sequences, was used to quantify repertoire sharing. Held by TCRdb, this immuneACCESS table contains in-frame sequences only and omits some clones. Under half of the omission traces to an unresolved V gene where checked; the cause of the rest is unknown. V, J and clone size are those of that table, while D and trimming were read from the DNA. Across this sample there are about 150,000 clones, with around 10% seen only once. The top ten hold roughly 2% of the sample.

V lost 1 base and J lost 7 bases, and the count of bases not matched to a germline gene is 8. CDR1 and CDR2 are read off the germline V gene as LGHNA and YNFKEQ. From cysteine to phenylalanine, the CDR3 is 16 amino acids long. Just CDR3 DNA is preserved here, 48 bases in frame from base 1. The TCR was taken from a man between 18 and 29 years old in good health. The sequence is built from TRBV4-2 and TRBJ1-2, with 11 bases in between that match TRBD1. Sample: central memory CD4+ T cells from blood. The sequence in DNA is TGTGCCAGCAGCCAAGGCGGACAGGGGGCCCCCCGTGGCTACACCTTC. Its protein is CASSQGGQGAPRGYTF.